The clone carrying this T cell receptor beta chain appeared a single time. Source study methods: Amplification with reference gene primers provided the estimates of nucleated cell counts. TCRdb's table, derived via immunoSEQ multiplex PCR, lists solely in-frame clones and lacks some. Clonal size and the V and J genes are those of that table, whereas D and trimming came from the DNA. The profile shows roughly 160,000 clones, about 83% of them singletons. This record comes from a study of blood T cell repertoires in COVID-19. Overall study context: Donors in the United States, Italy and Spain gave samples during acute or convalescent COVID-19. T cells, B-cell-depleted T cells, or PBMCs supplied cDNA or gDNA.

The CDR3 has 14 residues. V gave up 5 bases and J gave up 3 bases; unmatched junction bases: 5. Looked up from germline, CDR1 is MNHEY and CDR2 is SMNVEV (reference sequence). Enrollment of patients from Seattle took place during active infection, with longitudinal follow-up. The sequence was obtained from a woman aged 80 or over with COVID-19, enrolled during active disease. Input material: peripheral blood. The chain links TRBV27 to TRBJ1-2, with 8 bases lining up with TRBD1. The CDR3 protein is CASSRTGPYYGYTF. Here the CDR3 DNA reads TGTGCCAGCAGTAGGACAGGGCCATACTATGGCTACACCTTC.